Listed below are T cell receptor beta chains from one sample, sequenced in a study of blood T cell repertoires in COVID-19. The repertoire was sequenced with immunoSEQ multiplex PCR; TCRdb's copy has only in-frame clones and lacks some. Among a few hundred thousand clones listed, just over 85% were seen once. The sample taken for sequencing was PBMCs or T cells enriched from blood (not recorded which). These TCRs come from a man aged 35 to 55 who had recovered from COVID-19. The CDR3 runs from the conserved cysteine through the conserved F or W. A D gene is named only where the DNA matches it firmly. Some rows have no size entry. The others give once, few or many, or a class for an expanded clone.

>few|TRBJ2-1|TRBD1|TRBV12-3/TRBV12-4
TGTGCCAGCAGTTTAAGCCAGGGGGCCTTCTTC
CASSLSQGAFF
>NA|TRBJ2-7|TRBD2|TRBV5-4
TGTGCCAGCAGCCGACCTCCTGGACTAGCGGGACTTGGTGAGCAGTACTTC
CASSRPPGLAGLGEQYF
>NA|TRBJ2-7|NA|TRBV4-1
TGCGCCAGCAGCCAAAGGACTGACTACGAGCAGTACTTC
CASSQRTDYEQYF
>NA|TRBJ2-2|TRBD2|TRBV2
TGTGCCAGTAGACACCGGGCGGGAGCCAACACCGGGGAGCTGTTTTTT
CASRHRAGANTGELFF
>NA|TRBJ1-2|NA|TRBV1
TGCACCAGCAGCCAAGATCGAGGGAGAGACTATGGCTACACCTTC
CTSSQDRGRDYGYTF
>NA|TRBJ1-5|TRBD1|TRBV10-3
TGTGCCAGCGGACAGGGGGGAGGCAATCAGCCCCAGCATTTT
CASGQGGGNQPQHF
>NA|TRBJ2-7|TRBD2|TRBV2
TGTGCCAGCACCGCCACCAGCGGGAGGGCCGACGAGCAGTACTTC
CASTATSGRADEQYF
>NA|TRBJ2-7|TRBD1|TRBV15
TGTGCCACCAGCAGAGAGACAGGGGGCCAGGTAGGGCAGTACTTC
CATSRETGGQVGQYF
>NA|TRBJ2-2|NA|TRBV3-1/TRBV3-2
TGTGCCAGCAGCCCAACGGGACATACGAACACCGGGGAGCTGTTTTTT
CASSPTGHTNTGELFF
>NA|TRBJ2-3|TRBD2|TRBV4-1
TGCGCCAGCAGCCAAGAAGCTAGCGGGATGAACTCAGATACGCAGTATTTT
CASSQEASGMNSDTQYF
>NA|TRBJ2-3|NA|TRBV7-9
TGTGCCAGCAGCCCAATAGCGATGAGCACAGATACGCAGTATTTT
CASSPIAMSTDTQYF
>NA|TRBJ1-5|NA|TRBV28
TGTGCCAGCAGTTTAAAGGTGCCCTCGAGGCAGCCCCAGCATTTT
CASSLKVPSRQPQHF
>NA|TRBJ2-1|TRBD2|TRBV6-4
TGTGCCAGCAGTGGGACTAGCGGGGCTGCCAATGAGCAGTTCTTC
CASSGTSGAANEQFF
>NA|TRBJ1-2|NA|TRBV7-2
TGTGCCAGCAGCTTGGATGGACTGAGCTATGGCTACACCTTC
CASSLDGLSYGYTF
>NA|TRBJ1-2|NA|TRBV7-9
TGTGCCAGCAGCTTAGCGGCGGGGGGCGACCGGGATGGCTACACCTTC
CASSLAAGGDRDGYTF
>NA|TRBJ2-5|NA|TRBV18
TGTGCCAGCTCACAGACATCGCAAGAGACCCAGTACTTC
CASSQTSQETQYF
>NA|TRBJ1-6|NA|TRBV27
TGTGCCAGCAGTTCCGTCGACAATAATTCACCCCTCCACTTT
CASSSVDNNSPLHF
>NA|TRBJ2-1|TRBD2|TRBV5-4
TGTGCCAGGGGACTAGCGGGATCAAATGAGCAGTTCTTC
CARGLAGSNEQFF
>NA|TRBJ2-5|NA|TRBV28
TGTGCCAGCAGTTTAGGAGGGACAGAGACCCAGTACTTC
CASSLGGTETQYF
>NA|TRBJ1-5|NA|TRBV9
TGTGCCAGCAGCGTAGCAAGCCACCCCTATGAGCCCCAGCATTTT
CASSVASHPYEPQHF
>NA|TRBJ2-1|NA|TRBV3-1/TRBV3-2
TGTGCCAGCAGCCAGGTTAGCGAAAGTGAGCAGTTCTTC
CASSQVSESEQFF
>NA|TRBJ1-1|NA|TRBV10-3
TGTGCCATCAACTCTCTTAACACTGAAGCTTTCTTT
CAINSLNTEAFF
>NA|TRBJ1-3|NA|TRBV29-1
TGCAGCGCAGAGACTGGAAACACCATATATTTT
CSAETGNTIYF
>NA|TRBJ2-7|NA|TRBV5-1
TGCGCCTCAGCAGGTGGGGCTAGCGAGAATTACGAGCAGTACTTC
CASAGGASENYEQYF
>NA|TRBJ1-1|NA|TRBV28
TGTGCCAGCAGAGAGACAGGAATGAACACTGAAGCTTTCTTT
CASRETGMNTEAFF
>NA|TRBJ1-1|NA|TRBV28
TGTGCCAGCAGTCGACAGGCGCTGGACACTGAAGCTTTCTTT
CASSRQALDTEAFF
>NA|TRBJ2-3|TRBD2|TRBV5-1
TGCGCCAGCAGCTTACGGACTAGCGTGGGCACAGATACGCAGTATTTT
CASSLRTSVGTDTQYF
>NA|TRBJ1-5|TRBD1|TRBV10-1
TGCGCCAGCAGGGAGGGAGAGCTAGAGGACAGGGTAAGGGATAGCAATCAGCCCCAGCATTTT
CASREGELEDRVRDSNQPQHF
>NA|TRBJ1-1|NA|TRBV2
TGTGCCACTTCGGACAGCGAGAACACTGAAGCTTTCTTT
CATSDSENTEAFF
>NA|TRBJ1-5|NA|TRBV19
TGTGCCAGTAGCATCAGGGGCGGCAATCAGCCCCAGCATTTT
CASSIRGGNQPQHF
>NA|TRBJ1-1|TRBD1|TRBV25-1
TGTGCCAGCAGTGAATATCGGACAGGGGCCAACACTGAAGCTTTCTTT
CASSEYRTGANTEAFF
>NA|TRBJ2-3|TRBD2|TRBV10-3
TGTGCCATCAGTGAACGGGGACTAGCGGGGGGGCCTGCAGATACGCAGTATTTT
CAISERGLAGGPADTQYF
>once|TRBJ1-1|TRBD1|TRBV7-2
TGTGCCAGCAGCTTCGAAACAGGGGGGAACACTGAAGCTTTCTTT
CASSFETGGNTEAFF
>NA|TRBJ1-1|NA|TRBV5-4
TGTGCCAGCAGCTCCAGTCTGGGGCAGGGGAACACTGAAGCTTTCTTT
CASSSSLGQGNTEAFF
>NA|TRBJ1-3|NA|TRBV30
TGTGCCTGGAGTCGTGGAGCTGCGGGAAACACCATATATTTT
CAWSRGAAGNTIYF
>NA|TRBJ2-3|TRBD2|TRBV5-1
TGCGCCAGCAGCCCGCGGGGGGCCACAGATACGCAGTATTTT
CASSPRGATDTQYF
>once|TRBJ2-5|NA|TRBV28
TGTGCCAGCAGTTTAACGGGGGTGCAAGAGACCCAGTACTTC
CASSLTGVQETQYF
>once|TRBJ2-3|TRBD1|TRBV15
TGTGCCACCAGCCCCACACCGGACAGGCGAAGCACAGATACGCAGTATTTT
CATSPTPDRRSTDTQYF
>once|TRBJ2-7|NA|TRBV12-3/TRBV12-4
TGTGCCAGCAGTTCAGGGGATTCCTACGAGCAGTACTTC
CASSSGDSYEQYF
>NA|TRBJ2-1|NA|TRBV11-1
TGTGCCAGCAGCGGCGACTCACACACGGCTGAGCAGTTCTTC
CASSGDSHTAEQFF
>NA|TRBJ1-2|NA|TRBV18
TGTGCCAGCTCCTCTTCTCGGCAGGGTAACTATGGCTACACCTTC
CASSSSRQGNYGYTF
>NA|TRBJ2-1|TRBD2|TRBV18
TGTGCCAGCTCACGACGGGGAACGGGAGGGCCCTACAATGAGCAGTTCTTC
CASSRRGTGGPYNEQFF
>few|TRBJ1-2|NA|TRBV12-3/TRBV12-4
TGTGCCAGCAGTTTAGCGCGTGGCTATGGCTACACCTTC
CASSLARGYGYTF
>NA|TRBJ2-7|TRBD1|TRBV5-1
TGCGCCAGCAGCTTCTTCGGGACAGGGGGCTACGAGCAGTACTTC
CASSFFGTGGYEQYF
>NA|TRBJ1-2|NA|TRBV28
TGTGCAACCACCCAGGGAAAAGAGGGCTACACCTTC
CATTQGKEGYTF
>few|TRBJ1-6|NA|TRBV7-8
TGTGCCAGCAGCACCCGGACTCCCTATAATTCACCCCTCCACTTT
CASSTRTPYNSPLHF
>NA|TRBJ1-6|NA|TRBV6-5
TGTGCCTGCCAGGGGCACTATAATTCACCCCTCCACTTT
CACQGHYNSPLHF
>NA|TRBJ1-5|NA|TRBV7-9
TGTGCCAGCAGACCCGACGGGAATCAGCCCCAGCATTTT
CASRPDGNQPQHF
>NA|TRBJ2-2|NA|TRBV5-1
TGCGCCAGCAGCTCGCAGGCCGGTGGCGGGGAGCTGTTTTTT
CASSSQAGGGELFF
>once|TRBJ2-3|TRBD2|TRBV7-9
TGTGCCAGCAGAAATGTCCTAGCGGGGCGCACAGATACGCAGTATTTT
CASRNVLAGRTDTQYF
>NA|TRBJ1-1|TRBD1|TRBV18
TGTGCCAGCTCACCAAATACAGGGGGGACTGAAGCTTTCTTT
CASSPNTGGTEAFF
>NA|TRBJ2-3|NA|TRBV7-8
TGTGCCAGCAGCTTAGTGATTAGCGGATACACCCCCACAGATACGCAGTATTTT
CASSLVISGYTPTDTQYF
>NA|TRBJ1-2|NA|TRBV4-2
TGTGCCAGCAGCCAAGAACGGGACTATGGCTACACCTTC
CASSQERDYGYTF
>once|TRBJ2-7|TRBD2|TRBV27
TGTGCCAGCAGTTTCTCGCCGGGACTAGCGGGAAGCGAGCAGTACTTC
CASSFSPGLAGSEQYF
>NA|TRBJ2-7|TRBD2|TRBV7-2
TGTGCCAGCAGCCCGGGACTAGCGGTCTCCTACGAGCAGTACTTC
CASSPGLAVSYEQYF
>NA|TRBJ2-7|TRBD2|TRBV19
TGTGCCAGTAGTATGCCGACTAGCGTTCACGAGCAGTACTTC
CASSMPTSVHEQYF
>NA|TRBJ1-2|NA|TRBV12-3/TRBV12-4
TGTGCCAGCACAAAAACAGGTCCCTATGGCTACACCTTC
CASTKTGPYGYTF
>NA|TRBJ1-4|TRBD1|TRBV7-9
TGTGCCAGCAGCCGAACAGGGGGCGTGCCCAATAATGAAAAACTGTTTTTT
CASSRTGGVPNNEKLFF
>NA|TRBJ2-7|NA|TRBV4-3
TGCGCCAGCAGCCAAGGGGCGGGCCCGGGCTACGAGCAGTACTTC
CASSQGAGPGYEQYF
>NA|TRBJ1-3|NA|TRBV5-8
TGTGCCAGCAGCTTGCGAACGGTCTCTGGAAACACCATATATTTT
CASSLRTVSGNTIYF